This entry describes one T cell receptor beta chain. Antigen: not known. Clones were read by immunoSEQ multiplex PCR, and TCRdb kept only the in-frame ones, dropping some. The repertoire includes roughly 130,000 clones, just under 90% of them detected once, and about 3.7% sits in the top ten. This entry belongs to a study of cytomegalovirus exposure and HLA in healthy donors. The V end lost 6 bases, the J end lost 2 bases, and 13 bases lay between the germline ends. The CDR3 has 14 amino acids. From germline, CDR1 is MNHNS and CDR2 SASEGT. Study-wide results and limits: Cytomegalovirus-associated status was assigned to some 160 TCR beta chains. CMV antigen specificity was confirmed in vitro for a few CMV-associated chains.

The donors were part of the validation cohort, which consisted of under 150 subjects and was separate from the first cohort of about 670 subjects. Sequenced sample: PBMCs. This sequence originates from a man aged 25-40 years in good health and CMV-seronegative. The chain joins TRBV6-1 to TRBJ1-2; maybe TRBD1 (6 bases). CDR3 nucleotides: TGTGCCAGCAGCCGAGGAACAGGGAACTATGGCTACACCTTC. It translates to CASSRGTGNYGYTF.